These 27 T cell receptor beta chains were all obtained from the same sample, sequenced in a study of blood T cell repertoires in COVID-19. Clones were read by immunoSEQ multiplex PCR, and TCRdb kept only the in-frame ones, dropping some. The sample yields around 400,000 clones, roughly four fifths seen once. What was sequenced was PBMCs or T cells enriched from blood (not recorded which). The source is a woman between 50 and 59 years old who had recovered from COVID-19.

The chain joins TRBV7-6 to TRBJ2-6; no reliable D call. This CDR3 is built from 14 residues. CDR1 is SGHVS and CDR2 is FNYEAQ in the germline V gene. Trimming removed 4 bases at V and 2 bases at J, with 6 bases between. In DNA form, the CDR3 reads TGTGCCAGCAGCTCACCAGCTGGGGCCAACGTCCTGACTTTC. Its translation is CASSSPAGANVLTF.

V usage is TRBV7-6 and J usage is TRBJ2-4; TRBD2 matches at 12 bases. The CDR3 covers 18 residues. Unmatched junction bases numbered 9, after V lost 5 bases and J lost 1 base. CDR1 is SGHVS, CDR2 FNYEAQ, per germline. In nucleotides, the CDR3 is TGTGCCAGCAGCCCTTGGACTAGCGGGAACTCGGCCAAAAACATTCAGTACTTC. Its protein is CASSPWTSGNSAKNIQYF.

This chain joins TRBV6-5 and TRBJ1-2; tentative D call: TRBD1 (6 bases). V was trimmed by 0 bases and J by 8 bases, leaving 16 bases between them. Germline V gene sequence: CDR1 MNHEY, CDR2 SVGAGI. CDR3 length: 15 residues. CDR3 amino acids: CASSYSSAGVSGYTF. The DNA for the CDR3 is TGTGCCAGCAGTTACTCGTCCGCAGGGGTGAGCGGCTACACCTTC.

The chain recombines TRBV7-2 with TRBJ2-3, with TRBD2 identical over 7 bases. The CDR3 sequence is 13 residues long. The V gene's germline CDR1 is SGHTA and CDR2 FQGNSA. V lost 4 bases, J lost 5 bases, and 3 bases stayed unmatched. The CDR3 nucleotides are TGTGCCAGCAGCTCAAAGCGGGGAGATACGCAGTATTTT. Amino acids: CASSSKRGDTQYF.

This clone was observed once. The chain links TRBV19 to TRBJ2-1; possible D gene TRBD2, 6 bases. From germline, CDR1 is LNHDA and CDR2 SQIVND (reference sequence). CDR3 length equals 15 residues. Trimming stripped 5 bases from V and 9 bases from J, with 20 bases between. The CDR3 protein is CASSPPGKAGSEQFF. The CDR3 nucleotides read TGTGCCAGTAGTCCTCCGGGGAAGGCGGGGTCTGAGCAGTTCTTC.

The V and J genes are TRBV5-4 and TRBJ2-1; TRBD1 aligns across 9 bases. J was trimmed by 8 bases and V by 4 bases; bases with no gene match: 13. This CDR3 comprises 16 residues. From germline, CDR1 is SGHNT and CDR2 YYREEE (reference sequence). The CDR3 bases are TGTGCCAGCAGCCTCCGTGGGACAGGGAGAATCGATGAGCAGTTCTTC. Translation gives CASSLRGTGRIDEQFF.

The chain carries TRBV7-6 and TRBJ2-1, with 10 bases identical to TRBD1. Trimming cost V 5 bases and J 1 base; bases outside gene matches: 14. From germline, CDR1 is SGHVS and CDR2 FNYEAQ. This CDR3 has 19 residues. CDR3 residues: CASSGGQGEAVGSYNEQFF. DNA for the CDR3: TGTGCCAGCAGCGGAGGACAGGGGGAGGCAGTTGGTTCCTACAATGAGCAGTTCTTC.

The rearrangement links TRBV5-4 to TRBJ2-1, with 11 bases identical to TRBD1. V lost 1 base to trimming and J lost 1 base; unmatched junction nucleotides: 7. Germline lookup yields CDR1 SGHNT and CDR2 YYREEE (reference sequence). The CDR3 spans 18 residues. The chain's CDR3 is CASSLLSGTGGSYNEQFF. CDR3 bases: TGTGCCAGCAGCTTGCTCTCAGGGACAGGGGGGTCCTACAATGAGCAGTTCTTC.

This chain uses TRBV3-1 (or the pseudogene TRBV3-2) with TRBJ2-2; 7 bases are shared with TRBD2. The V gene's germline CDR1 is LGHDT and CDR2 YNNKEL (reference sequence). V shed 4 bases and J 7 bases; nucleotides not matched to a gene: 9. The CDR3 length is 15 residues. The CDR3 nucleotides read TGTGCCAGCAGCCCCCGGACTAGATCCCTCGGGGAGCTGTTTTTT. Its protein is CASSPRTRSLGELFF.

The CDR3 DNA sequence: TGTGCCAGCAGCAGAGGAACGACAGGGGCTAACTATGGCTACACCTTC. Amino acids: CASSRGTTGANYGYTF. This chain joins TRBV21-1 and TRBJ1-2; the table's D gene call, TRBD1, was not cross checked with the DNA. TRBV21-1 is annotated as a pseudogene. The CDR3 is 16 residues long.

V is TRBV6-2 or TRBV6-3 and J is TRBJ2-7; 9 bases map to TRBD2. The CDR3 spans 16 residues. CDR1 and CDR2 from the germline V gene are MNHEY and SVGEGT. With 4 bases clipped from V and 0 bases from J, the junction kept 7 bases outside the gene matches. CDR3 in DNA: TGTGCCAGCAGTTCCCAACGTAGCGGGAGCTCCTACGAGCAGTACTTC. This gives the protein CASSSQRSGSSYEQYF.

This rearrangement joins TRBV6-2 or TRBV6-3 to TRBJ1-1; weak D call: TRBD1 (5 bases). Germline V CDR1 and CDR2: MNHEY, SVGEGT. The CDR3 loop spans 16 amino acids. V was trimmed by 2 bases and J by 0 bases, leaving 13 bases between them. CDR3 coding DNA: TGTGCCAGCAGTTACCGAGCAGACAGCATGAACACTGAAGCTTTCTTT. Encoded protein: CASSYRADSMNTEAFF.

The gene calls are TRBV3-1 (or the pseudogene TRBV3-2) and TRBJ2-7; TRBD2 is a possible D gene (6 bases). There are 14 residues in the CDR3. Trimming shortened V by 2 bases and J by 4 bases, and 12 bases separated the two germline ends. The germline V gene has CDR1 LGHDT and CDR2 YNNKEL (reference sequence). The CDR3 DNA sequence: TGTGCCAGCAGCCAATTCTCGGGAGAATACGAGCAGTACTTC. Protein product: CASSQFSGEYEQYF.

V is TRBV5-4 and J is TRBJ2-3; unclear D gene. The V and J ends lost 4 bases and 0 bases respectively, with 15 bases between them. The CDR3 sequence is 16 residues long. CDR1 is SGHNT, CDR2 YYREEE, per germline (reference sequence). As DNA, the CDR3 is TGTGCCAGCAGCCCGACCCGACAAGGAAGCACAGATACGCAGTATTTT. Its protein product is CASSPTRQGSTDTQYF.

The CDR3 DNA is TGCGCCAGCAGACCGGGAGGGGCCTCTTTGGGCTACGAGCAGTACTTC. It translates to CASRPGGASLGYEQYF. The chain combines TRBV5-1 with TRBJ2-7; TRBD2 matches at 8 bases. In germline, CDR1 is SGHRS, CDR2 YFSETQ. Losses at the gene ends were 5 bases for V and 3 bases for J; bases not matched to a gene: 13. CDR3 length: 16 residues.

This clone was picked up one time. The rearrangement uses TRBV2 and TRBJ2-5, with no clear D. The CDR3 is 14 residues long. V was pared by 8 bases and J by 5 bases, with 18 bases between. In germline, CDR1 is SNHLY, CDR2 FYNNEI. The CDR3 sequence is CASSIVLGWETQYF. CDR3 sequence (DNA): TGTGCCAGCTCAATCGTACTCGGTTGGGAGACCCAGTACTTC.

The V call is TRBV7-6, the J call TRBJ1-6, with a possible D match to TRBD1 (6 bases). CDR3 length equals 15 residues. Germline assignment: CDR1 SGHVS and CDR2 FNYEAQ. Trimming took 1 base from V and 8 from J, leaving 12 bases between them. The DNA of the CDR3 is TGTGCCAGCAGCTTAGGGACAGCGGAGCATTCACCCCTCCACTTT. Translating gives CASSLGTAEHSPLHF.

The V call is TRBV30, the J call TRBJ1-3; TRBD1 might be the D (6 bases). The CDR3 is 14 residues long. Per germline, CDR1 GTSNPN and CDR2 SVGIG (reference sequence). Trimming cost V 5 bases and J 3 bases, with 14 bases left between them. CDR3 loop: CAWGLGGVGNTIYF. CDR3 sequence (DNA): TGTGCCTGGGGGCTAGGGGGTGTTGGAAACACCATATATTTT.

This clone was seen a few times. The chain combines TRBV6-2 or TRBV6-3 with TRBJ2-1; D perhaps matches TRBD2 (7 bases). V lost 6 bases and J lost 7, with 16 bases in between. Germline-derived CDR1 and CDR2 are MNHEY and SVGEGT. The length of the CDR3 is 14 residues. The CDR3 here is CASSRRGGINEQFF. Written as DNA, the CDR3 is TGTGCCAGCAGCCGAAGGGGGGGAATAAATGAGCAGTTCTTC.

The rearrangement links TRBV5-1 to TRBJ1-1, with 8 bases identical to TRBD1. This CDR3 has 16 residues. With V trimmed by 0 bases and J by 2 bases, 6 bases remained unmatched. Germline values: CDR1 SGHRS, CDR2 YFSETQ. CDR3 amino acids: CASSLDYGQGNTEAFF. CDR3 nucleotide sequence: TGCGCCAGCAGCTTGGACTACGGACAGGGAAACACTGAAGCTTTCTTT.

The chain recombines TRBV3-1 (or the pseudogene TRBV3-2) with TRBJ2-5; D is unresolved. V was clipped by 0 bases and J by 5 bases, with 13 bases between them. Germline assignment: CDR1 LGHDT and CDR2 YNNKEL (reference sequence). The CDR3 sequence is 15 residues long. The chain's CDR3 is CASSQDPLVRETQYF. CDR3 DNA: TGTGCCAGCAGCCAAGATCCCCTAGTTCGGGAGACCCAGTACTTC.

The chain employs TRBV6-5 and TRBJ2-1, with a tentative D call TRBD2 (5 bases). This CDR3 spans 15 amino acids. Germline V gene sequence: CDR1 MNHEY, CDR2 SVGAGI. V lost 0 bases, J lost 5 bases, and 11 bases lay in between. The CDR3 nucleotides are TGTGCCAGCAGTTACTCGGGTGGGCGGGACAATGAGCAGTTCTTC. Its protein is CASSYSGGRDNEQFF.

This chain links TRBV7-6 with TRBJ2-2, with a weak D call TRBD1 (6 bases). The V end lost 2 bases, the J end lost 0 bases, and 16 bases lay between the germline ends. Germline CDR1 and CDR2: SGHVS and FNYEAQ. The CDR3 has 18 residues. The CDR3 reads CASSLTGSGAANTGELFF. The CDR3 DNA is TGTGCCAGCAGCTTAACAGGGTCAGGAGCGGCGAACACCGGGGAGCTGTTTTTT.

CDR3 sequence (DNA): TGTGCCAGCAGTCCCCCGGGAGGAAACAATCAGCCCCAGCATTTT. Its translation: CASSPPGGNNQPQHF. The gene calls are TRBV28 and TRBJ1-5, with D hard to call. V lost 5 bases, J lost 3 bases, and 14 bases lay in between. Germline CDR1 MDHEN, CDR2 SYDVKM. CDR3 size: 15 residues.

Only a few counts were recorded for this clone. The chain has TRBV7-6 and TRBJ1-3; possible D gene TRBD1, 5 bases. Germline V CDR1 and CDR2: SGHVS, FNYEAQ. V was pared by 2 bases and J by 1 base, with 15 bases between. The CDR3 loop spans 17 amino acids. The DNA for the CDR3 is TGTGCCAGCAGCTTATGGGGGGGAGAAGGTTCTGGAAACACCATATATTTT. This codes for CASSLWGGEGSGNTIYF. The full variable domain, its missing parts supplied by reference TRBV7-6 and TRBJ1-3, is GAGVSQSPRYKVTKRGQDVALRCDPISGHVSLYWYRQALGQGPEFLTYFNYEAQQDKSGLPNDRFSAERPEGSISTLTIQRTEQRDSAMYRCASSLWGGEGSGNTIYFGEGSWLTVV.

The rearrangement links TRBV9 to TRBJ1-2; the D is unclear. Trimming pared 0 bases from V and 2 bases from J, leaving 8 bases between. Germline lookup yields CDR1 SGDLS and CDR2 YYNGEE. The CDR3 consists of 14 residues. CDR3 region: CASSVGNSNYGYTF. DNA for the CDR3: TGTGCCAGCAGCGTAGGCAATAGCAACTATGGCTACACCTTC.

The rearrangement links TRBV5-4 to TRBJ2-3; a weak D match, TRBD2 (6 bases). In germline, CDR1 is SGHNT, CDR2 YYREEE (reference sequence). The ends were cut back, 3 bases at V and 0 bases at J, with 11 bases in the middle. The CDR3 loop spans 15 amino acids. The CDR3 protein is CASSSTSSSTDTQYF. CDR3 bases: TGTGCCAGCAGCTCAACTAGCTCTAGCACAGATACGCAGTATTTT.